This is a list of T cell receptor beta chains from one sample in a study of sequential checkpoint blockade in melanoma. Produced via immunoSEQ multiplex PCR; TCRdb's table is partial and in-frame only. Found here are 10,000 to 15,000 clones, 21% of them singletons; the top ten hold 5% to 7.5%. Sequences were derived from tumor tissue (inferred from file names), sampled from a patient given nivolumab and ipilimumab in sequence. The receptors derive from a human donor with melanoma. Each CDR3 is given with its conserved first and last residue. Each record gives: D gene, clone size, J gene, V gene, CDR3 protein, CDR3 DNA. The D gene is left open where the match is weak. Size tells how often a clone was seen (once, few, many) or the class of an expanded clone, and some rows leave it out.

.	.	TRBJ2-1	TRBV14	CASSRGYNEQFF	TGTGCCAGCAGCCGAGGTTACAATGAGCAGTTCTTC
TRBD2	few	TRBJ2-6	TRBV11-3	CASRISGGAGANVLTF	TGTGCCAGCAGGATAAGCGGGGGGGCTGGGGCCAACGTCCTGACTTTC
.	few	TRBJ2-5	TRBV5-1	CASSLGPRPETQYF	TGCGCCAGCAGCTTGGGCCCCCGGCCAGAGACCCAGTACTTC
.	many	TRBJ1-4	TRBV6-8	CASSRDPGWATNEKLFF	TGTGCCAGCAGCCGGGACCCAGGTTGGGCAACTAATGAAAAACTGTTTTTT
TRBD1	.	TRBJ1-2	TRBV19	CASSIVLRDRLFGYTF	TGTGCCAGTAGTATAGTGCTACGGGACAGGCTCTTTGGCTACACCTTC
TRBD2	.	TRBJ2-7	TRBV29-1	CSVEETGRVQHF	TGCAGCGTTGAAGAAACCGGGAGGGTGCAGCACTTC
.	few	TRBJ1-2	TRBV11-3	CASSLNFREYDGYTF	TGTGCCAGCAGCTTAAATTTTCGGGAATATGATGGCTACACCTTC
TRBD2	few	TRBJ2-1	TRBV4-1	CASSQVGSGGYNEQFF	TGCGCCAGCAGCCAAGTGGGGAGCGGGGGCTACAATGAGCAGTTCTTC
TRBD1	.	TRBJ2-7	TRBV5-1	CASSLTGVFDEQYF	TGCGCCAGCAGCTTGACAGGGGTCTTCGACGAGCAGTACTTC
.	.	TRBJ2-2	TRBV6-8	CASSYGQFTGELFF	TGTGCCAGCAGTTACGGACAGTTCACCGGGGAGCTGTTTTTT
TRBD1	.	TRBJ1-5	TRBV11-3	CASSQAQGAGQPQHF	TGTGCCAGCAGCCAAGCGCAGGGGGCAGGGCAGCCCCAGCATTTT
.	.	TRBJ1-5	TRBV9	CASSVGSYSNQPQHF	TGTGCCAGCAGCGTTGGCTCCTATAGCAATCAGCCCCAGCATTTT
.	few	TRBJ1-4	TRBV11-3	CASSLTRAGYEKLFF	TGTGCCAGCAGCTTAACCCGGGCGGGATACGAAAAACTGTTTTTT
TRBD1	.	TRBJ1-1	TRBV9	CASSVVPGGPTEAFF	TGTGCCAGCAGCGTAGTTCCAGGGGGTCCCACTGAAGCTTTCTTT
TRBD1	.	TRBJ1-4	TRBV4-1	CASSQDPTGDEKLFF	TGCGCCAGCAGCCAAGACCCGACAGGGGATGAAAAACTGTTTTTT
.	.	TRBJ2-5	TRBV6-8	CATPKPRRETQYF	TGTGCCACCCCTAAACCCCGGCGGGAGACCCAGTACTTC
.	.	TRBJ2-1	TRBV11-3	CASSLGVGSRGEQFF	TGTGCCAGCAGCTTAGGGGTAGGTTCCCGGGGTGAGCAGTTCTTC
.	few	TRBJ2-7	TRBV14	CASSQIGIFYEQYF	TGTGCCAGCAGCCAAATTGGAATTTTCTACGAGCAGTACTTC